This T cell receptor (beta chain) was captured by sequencing in a study of blood T cell repertoires in COVID-19. Authors' processing steps: Estimation of nucleated cell counts relied on the amplification of reference gene primers. Clones were read by immunoSEQ multiplex PCR, and TCRdb kept only the in-frame ones, dropping some. V, J and clone size were drawn from that table, and D and trimming were deduced from the DNA. The table lists some 300,000 clones, 75% to 90% of them singletons. Enrolment of Seattle patients took place during active infection, and they were followed longitudinally. Germline CDR1 and CDR2: SQVTM and ANQGSEA. The germline V and J ends were trimmed by 6 bases and 8 bases, with 10 bases remaining between them. The CDR3 contains 10 residues.

The chain joins TRBV29-1 to TRBJ1-2; D uncertain. The sequencing input was peripheral blood. This TCR derives from a woman aged 70-85 years with COVID-19, enrolled during active disease. The DNA for the CDR3 is TGCAGCGTGGCAGGAGGCGGCTACACCTTC. Its translation: CSVAGGGYTF.